These T cell receptor beta chains were read from a single sample in a study of long-term antiretroviral therapy in people with HIV. Sequenced by immunoSEQ multiplex PCR; TCRdb stores in-frame clones only, minus some. Among some 17,000 clones listed, more than 65% were seen once. The specimen was unsorted PBMCs, collected at the start of antiretroviral therapy. The origin of the receptors is a man aged 30 to 39 with HIV. Each CDR3 is given with its conserved first and last residue. D genes are given only for firm matches. Not all rows give a size; the values are once, few, many and, for expanded clones, a class.

.,TRBJ1-1,TRBV9,15,.,CASSAPGHGNTEAFF,TGTGCCAGCAGCGCCCCGGGACACGGGAACACTGAAGCTTTCTTT
.,TRBJ2-7,TRBV4-1,14,.,CASSQMRGADEQYF,TGCGCCAGCAGCCAAATGAGGGGAGCTGACGAGCAGTACTTC
.,TRBJ2-7,TRBV6-5,15,.,CASSGGVNLPYEQYF,TGTGCCAGCAGTGGAGGGGTCAACTTACCCTACGAGCAGTACTTC
.,TRBJ2-2,TRBV9,15,TRBD2,CASSVAGGITGELFF,TGTGCCAGCAGCGTAGCCGGGGGGATCACCGGGGAGCTGTTTTTT
large,TRBJ2-7,TRBV6-5,13,TRBD1,CASSQGESYEQYF,TGTGCCAGCAGCCAGGGGGAGTCCTACGAGCAGTACTTC
.,TRBJ2-7,TRBV7-9,16,TRBD1,CASSQDRDGYAYEQYF,TGTGCCAGCAGCCAGGACAGGGACGGTTATGCCTACGAGCAGTACTTC
.,TRBJ2-2,TRBV6-4,17,TRBD2,CASSGGGIPRGTGELFF,TGTGCCAGCTCTGGGGGAGGGATCCCTCGGGGCACCGGGGAGCTGTTTTTT
.,TRBJ2-2,TRBV2,14,TRBD2,CASRVSGSTGELFF,TGTGCCAGCAGGGTTAGCGGGAGTACCGGGGAGCTGTTTTTT
.,TRBJ1-2,TRBV7-9,15,TRBD1,CASSLMPTGHYGYTF,TGTGCCAGCAGCCTTATGCCGACAGGGCACTATGGCTACACCTTC
few,TRBJ1-5,TRBV4-3,14,.,CASSLRQSNQPQHF,TGCGCCAGCAGCCTCCGACAGAGCAATCAGCCCCAGCATTTT
.,TRBJ2-5,TRBV7-6,14,.,CASSVQGVAETQYF,TGTGCCAGCAGCGTACAGGGTGTAGCAGAGACCCAGTACTTC
.,TRBJ1-2,TRBV6-5,15,.,CASSSEFRTAYGYTF,TGTGCCAGCAGCTCTGAGTTTAGGACAGCCTATGGCTACACCTTC
.,TRBJ1-2,TRBV29-1,14,.,CSVESRTSNYGYTF,TGCAGCGTTGAATCTCGAACTTCCAACTATGGCTACACCTTC
.,TRBJ2-5,TRBV7-9,15,.,CASSTGDPGKETQYF,TGTGCCAGCAGCACGGGGGACCCAGGGAAGGAGACCCAGTACTTC
.,TRBJ1-3,TRBV30,17,.,CAWSVPRTDYSGNTIYF,TGTGCCTGGAGTGTACCGAGGACAGACTACTCTGGAAACACCATATATTTT
.,TRBJ1-6,TRBV5-1,18,.,CASSLDTAESSYNSPLHF,TGCGCCAGCAGCTTGGATACCGCTGAGAGCTCCTATAATTCACCCCTCCACTTT